This T cell receptor (beta chain) was captured in a study of technical replicates of blood from a handful of donors. Looked up from germline, CDR1 is MNHNS and CDR2 is SASEGT. This CDR3 comprises 11 residues. With 3 bases removed from V and 6 bases from J, the gap between germline ends came to 5 bases. This table comes from immunoSEQ multiplex PCR, and its TCRdb copy is limited to in-frame clones, with some not included. The sample includes under 100,000 clones, 85% to 95% of them seen just once. This sequence was found in a human donor in good health. The chain recombines TRBV6-1 with TRBJ1-2; unclear D gene. Sequencing input: T cells isolated from PBMCs. The CDR3: CASSERNGYTF. The CDR3 DNA reads as TGTGCCAGCAGTGAGAGAAATGGCTACACCTTC.